The next 22 T cell receptor beta chains were all read from a single sample in a study of neurological immune-mediated disorders. TCRdb re-analysed the 5' RACE reads in MiXCR, keeping a single row per CDR3 protein. The top ten clones hold around 7% of a sample with 35,000 or so distinct CDR3 sequences, 9% to 12% of them seen once. Material for sequencing was PBMCs. Receptors originate from a woman younger than 45 with HTLV-1-associated myelopathy (HAM/TSP).

This clonotype was seen repeatedly, ten times or more. The V gene is TRBV29-1, the J gene TRBJ2-7, with 7 positions matching TRBD1. The trim removed 5 bases at V and 0 bases at J, leaving 4 bases unmatched. Germline CDR1 reads SQVTM; CDR2 reads ANQGSEA. This CDR3 spans 13 amino acids. Here the CDR3 reads CSVRGQSSYEQYF. CDR3 sequence (DNA): TGCAGCGTTAGGGGACAGTCCTCCTACGAGCAGTACTTC.

This clonotype has at least ten counts. No DNA is shown, since the ends of the CDR3 on it are uncertain; the CDR3 is the one TCRdb lists. The chain recombines TRBV27 with TRBJ2-2; the table names TRBD1, a call not compared with the DNA. Looked up from germline, CDR1 is MNHEY and CDR2 is SMNVEV (reference sequence). The CDR3 spans 15 amino acids, including both terminal residues. The CDR3 region is CASSTSGQGPGELFF.

Regarding this clonotype: Mismatch with germline at one junction end may stem from a read error. The chain recombines TRBV6-5 with TRBJ2-3; D unclear. CDR1 and CDR2 from the germline V gene are MNHEY and SVGAGI. This CDR3 region has 13 residues. DNA of the CDR3: TGTGCCAGCAGCCCCCACCGTACAGCTACGCAGTATTTT. This encodes CASSPHRTATQYF.

This clonotype was recorded at least ten times. The genes are TRBV20-1 and TRBJ2-3; D is perhaps TRBD1 or TRBD2 (5 bases each). The CDR3 has 12 residues. The V end was cut by 5 bases, the J end by 6 bases, with 12 bases between. Germline V gene sequence: CDR1 DFQATT, CDR2 SNEGSKA (reference sequence). The CDR3 DNA sequence: TGCAGTGCTGGACTTTGGGGCGATACGCAGTATTTT. Translated, it gives CSAGLWGDTQYF.

This clonotype was observed many times. J is TRBJ2-3 and V is TRBV5-6; no firm D call. There are 15 residues in the CDR3. Trimming pared 2 bases from V and 5 bases from J, leaving 15 bases between. CDR1 is SGHDT, CDR2 YYEEEE, per germline. The CDR3 DNA follows: TGTGCCAGCAGCTTTGGGCTCGCCCACGGAGATACGCAGTATTTT. Encoded protein: CASSFGLAHGDTQYF.

This clonotype is deemed medium-sized (0.01 to 0.1%). V gene TRBV7-8 combines with J gene TRBJ1-6; tentatively, D is TRBD1 (5 bases). V dropped 3 bases and J dropped 8 bases, with 14 bases sitting between them. The germline V gene has CDR1 SGHVS and CDR2 FQNEAQ. The CDR3 runs to 15 residues. CDR3 DNA sequence: TGTGCCAGCAGCTTTTCCGGGACGGATGATTCACCCCTCCACTTT. This encodes CASSFSGTDDSPLHF.

The J gene is TRBJ2-3, the V gene TRBV20-1; D might be TRBD2 (6 bases). There are 14 residues in the CDR3. Germline CDR1 and CDR2: DFQATT and SNEGSKA (reference sequence). The ends were cut back, 6 bases at V and 5 bases at J, with 18 bases in the middle. The CDR3, as DNA: TGCAGTGCCAGGCCCCCCCTGGGAGGAGATACGCAGTATTTT. It specifies CSARPPLGGDTQYF.

To note about this clonotype: Compared with germline, one end of the junction differs, possibly owing to a read error. J is TRBJ2-4 and V is TRBV2; 8 bases fit TRBD1. The CDR3 sequence is 12 residues long. In germline, CDR1 is SNHLY, CDR2 FYNNEI. Here the CDR3 reads CACRGLWNIQYF. The CDR3 coding sequence is TGTGCCTGCAGGGGGCTGTGGAACATTCAGTACTTC.

This clonotype was found a few times. The V and J genes are TRBV30 and TRBJ1-5; no clear D. From germline, CDR1 is GTSNPN and CDR2 SVGIG (reference sequence). V was cut by 0 bases and J by 0 bases, with 9 bases left in between. This CDR3 has 15 residues. The CDR3 region has the DNA TGTGCCTGGAGTGTACGGTCCAGTAGCAATCAGCCCCAGCATTTT. This codes for CAWSVRSSSNQPQHF.

In this sample, this clonotype turned up many times. The chain links TRBV14 to TRBJ1-6, with a weak D call TRBD1 (6 bases). V dropped 1 base and J dropped 9 bases, with 16 bases sitting between them. The CDR3 sequence is 16 residues long. Germline V CDR1 and CDR2: SGHDN, FVKESK. The CDR3 DNA is TGTGCCAGCAGCCAAGTTGGGGGCGCGGCGTCTTCACCCCTCCACTTT. It translates to CASSQVGGAASSPLHF. Full variable domain (remainder filled in from reference TRBV14 and TRBJ1-6): EAGVTQFPSHSVIEKGQTVTLRCDPISGHDNLYWYRRVMGKEIKFLLHFVKESKQDESGMPNNRFLAERTGGTYSTLKVQPAELEDSGVYFCASSQVGGAASSPLHFGNGTRLTVT.

There are many counts of this clonotype. The genes are TRBV7-2 and TRBJ1-3; 9 bases are shared with TRBD1. V shed 8 bases and J 3 bases; nucleotides not matched to a gene: 5. The CDR3 totals 14 residues. Germline V CDR1 and CDR2: SGHTA, FQGNSA. The CDR3: CASATGGSGNTIYF. The CDR3 DNA is TGTGCCAGCGCTACAGGGGGCAGTGGAAACACCATATATTTT.

This clonotype was seen at least ten times. The chain links TRBV19 to TRBJ2-1; weak D call: TRBD1 (5 bases). V gave up 3 bases and J gave up 0 bases, with 15 bases separating them. CDR1 is LNHDA, CDR2 SQIVND, per germline (reference sequence). The CDR3 is 17 residues long. The CDR3 region has the DNA TGTGCCAGTAGTATTGCATGGGGCCAGAGCTCCTACAATGAGCAGTTCTTC. Its translation is CASSIAWGQSSYNEQFF.

The V and J genes are TRBV7-9 and TRBJ2-1; D is uncertain. The CDR3 has 12 amino acids. Germline V gene lookup returns CDR1 SEHNR and CDR2 FQNEAQ (reference sequence). V was trimmed by 5 bases and J by 8 bases, leaving 10 bases between them. The CDR3 bases are TGTGCCAGCAGCCGTAGTATCTATGAGCAGTTCTTC. This translates into CASSRSIYEQFF.

This clonotype was found many times. The chain has TRBV29-1 and TRBJ2-7, with a possible D match to TRBD1 (6 bases). The length of the CDR3 is 12 residues. Germline loops: CDR1 SQVTM, CDR2 ANQGSEA. With 7 bases removed from V and 4 bases from J, the gap between germline ends came to 14 bases. Written as DNA, the CDR3 is TGCAGCGCCACGGACAGATCTTACGAGCAGTACTTC. Protein sequence: CSATDRSYEQYF.

This clonotype was detected many times. The V and J genes are TRBV27 and TRBJ2-2, with D perhaps TRBD2 (5 bases). Trimming removed 7 bases from V and 2 bases from J, with 11 bases in between. CDR3 size: 14 residues. Germline CDR1 MNHEY, CDR2 SMNVEV (reference sequence). The CDR3 is CASIRSGNTGELFF. The CDR3, as DNA: TGTGCCAGCATTAGAAGCGGCAACACCGGGGAGCTGTTTTTT.

The chain couples TRBV5-1 to TRBJ1-1; D remains ambiguous. Germline V gives CDR1 SGHRS, CDR2 YFSETQ. V lost 2 bases, J lost 4 bases, and 9 bases lay in between. The CDR3 consists of 13 residues. The CDR3 DNA reads TGCGCCAGCAGCTTCCCAGATAGCACTGAAGCTTTCTTT. It codes for CASSFPDSTEAFF.

This clonotype was seen repeatedly, ten times or more. The rearrangement uses TRBV5-1 and TRBJ1-6, with D possibly being TRBD1 (5 bases). This CDR3 is built from 15 residues. V lost 0 bases, J lost 10 bases, and 14 bases lay in between. Germline V CDR1 and CDR2: SGHRS, YFSETQ. In DNA form, the CDR3 reads TGCGCCAGCAGCTTGGATCGCTCAGAGGGGTCACCCCTCCACTTT. Protein product: CASSLDRSEGSPLHF.

There are many counts of this clonotype. The V and J genes are TRBV27 and TRBJ2-2; 7 nucleotides agree with TRBD2. The ends lost 4 bases at V and 7 bases at J; junction bases unmatched: 3. The CDR3 covers 13 residues. Germline V gene sequence: CDR1 MNHEY, CDR2 SMNVEV (reference sequence). Here the CDR3 reads CASSYPGGGELFF. The DNA of the CDR3 is TGTGCCAGCAGTTACCCGGGGGGCGGGGAGCTGTTTTTT.

This clonotype was recorded at least ten times. The chain carries TRBV11-2 and TRBJ1-1, with TRBD1 matching 10 bases. V shed 7 bases, J shed 4 bases, and the junction held 6 bases outside the gene matches. The CDR3 consists of 14 residues. The germline CDR1 and CDR2 sequences are SGHAT and FQNNGV. The CDR3 spells CASTRDRGGTEAFF. CDR3 in DNA: TGTGCCAGCACCCGGGACAGGGGTGGCACTGAAGCTTTCTTT.

The chain is built from TRBV10-3 and TRBJ2-7, with D perhaps matching TRBD2 (5 bases). V lost 10 bases to trimming and J lost 7 bases, with 14 bases between them. In germline, CDR1 is ENHRY, CDR2 SYGVKD. CDR3 length: 11 residues. The CDR3 DNA sequence: TGTGCCACTAGGTCCCGGGAAGAGCAGTACTTC. It is translated as CATRSREEQYF.

At least ten counts were recorded for this clonotype. The V and J genes are TRBV20-1 and TRBJ2-7; 11 positions match TRBD2. Germline V gene data show CDR1 as DFQATT and CDR2 as SNEGSKA (reference sequence). The CDR3 sequence is 15 residues long. Trimming at V came to 6 bases and at J to 7 bases, leaving 14 bases not matched to a gene. CDR3: CSAPPGTSGRFEQYF. The CDR3 DNA reads TGCAGTGCCCCCCCCGGGACTAGCGGACGATTTGAGCAGTACTTC.

This clonotype was recorded many times. The chain joins TRBV20-1 to TRBJ2-1; 7 bases fit TRBD1. Trimming cost V 3 bases and J 5 bases; bases outside gene matches: 10. Looked up from germline, CDR1 is DFQATT and CDR2 is SNEGSKA (reference sequence). The CDR3 loop spans 15 amino acids. The DNA for the CDR3 is TGCAGTGCTAGGTTTTTGGGGACAGTCCACAATGAGCAGTTCTTC. This sequence encodes CSARFLGTVHNEQFF.